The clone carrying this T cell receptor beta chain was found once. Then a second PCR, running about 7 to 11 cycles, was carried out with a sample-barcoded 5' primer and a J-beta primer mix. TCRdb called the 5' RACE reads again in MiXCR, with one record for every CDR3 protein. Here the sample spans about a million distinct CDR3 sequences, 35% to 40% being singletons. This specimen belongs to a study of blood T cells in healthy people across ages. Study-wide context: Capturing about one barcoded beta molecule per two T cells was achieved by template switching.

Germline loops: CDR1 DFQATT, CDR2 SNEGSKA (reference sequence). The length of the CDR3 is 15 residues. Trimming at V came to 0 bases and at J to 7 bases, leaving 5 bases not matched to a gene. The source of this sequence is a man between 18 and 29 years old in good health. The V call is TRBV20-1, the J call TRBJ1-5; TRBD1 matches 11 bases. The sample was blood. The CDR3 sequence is CSARDLGQGVQPQHF. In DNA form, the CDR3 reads TGCAGTGCTAGAGATCTGGGACAGGGGGTACAGCCCCAGCATTTT.